The rows below give T cell receptor beta chains drawn from one sample of a study of CD8+ T cells in alopecia areata. Only in-frame clones appear in the TCRdb table, and some are missing; sequencing was by immunoSEQ multiplex PCR. Found here are 210,000 or so clones, approximately 65% of them singletons; the top ten hold 0.95% to 1.5%. The sample in question was CD4+ T cells sorted from blood, obtained at week 44, from a patient treated with tofacitinib. Every receptor here comes from a human donor with alopecia areata. CDR3s include the opening cysteine and the closing phenylalanine or tryptophan. A D gene is named only where the DNA matches it firmly. A row's size may be missing; if present it is once, few, many or a size class.

TRBV29-1,-,-,TRBJ2-5,CSVRWGAGETQYF,TGCAGCGTGAGATGGGGGGCTGGGGAGACCCAGTACTTC
TRBV4-3,TRBD2,-,TRBJ2-1,CAPAAGGPNEQFF,TGCGCTCCGGCGGCGGGGGGGCCCAATGAGCAGTTCTTC
TRBV4-3,-,-,TRBJ1-4,CASSQTGQINEKLFF,TGCGCCAGCAGCCAGACTGGACAGATTAATGAAAAACTGTTTTTT
TRBV29-1,TRBD1,few,TRBJ2-7,CSAEGDRVNPYEQYF,TGCAGCGCTGAAGGCGACAGGGTGAATCCCTACGAGCAGTACTTC
TRBV30,-,few,TRBJ2-7,CAFRVNSYEQYF,TGTGCCTTCCGGGTAAACTCCTACGAGCAGTACTTC
TRBV29-1,-,-,TRBJ2-7,CSVRLRGEGYEQYF,TGCAGCGTTCGGCTGAGGGGTGAAGGCTACGAGCAGTACTTC
TRBV25-1,-,-,TRBJ1-1,CASQSVNTEAFF,TGTGCCAGTCAGAGTGTGAACACTGAAGCTTTCTTT
TRBV6-5,-,-,TRBJ2-5,CASKLARGQETQYF,TGTGCCAGTAAATTGGCGAGGGGACAAGAGACCCAGTACTTC
TRBV9,-,-,TRBJ2-5,CASSSSGGHLETQYF,TGTGCCAGCAGCTCCTCCGGGGGGCATCTAGAGACCCAGTACTTC
TRBV6-1,-,-,TRBJ2-2,CASSEHKNTGELFF,TGTGCCAGCAGTGAACACAAGAACACCGGGGAGCTGTTTTTT
TRBV11-2,-,-,TRBJ2-7,CASSAGRGYEQYF,TGTGCCAGCAGCGCCGGAAGGGGATACGAGCAGTACTTC
TRBV11-2,TRBD2,once,TRBJ2-1,CASSSTRGVQFF,TGTGCCAGCAGCTCGACTCGGGGGGTGCAGTTCTTC
TRBV29-1,-,-,TRBJ2-1,CKGVSGNEQFF,TGTAAGGGTGTCTCTGGTAATGAGCAGTTCTTC
TRBV30,-,once,TRBJ2-5,CAWSMLPQETQYF,TGTGCCTGGAGTATGTTACCACAAGAGACCCAGTACTTC
TRBV5-1,TRBD1,-,TRBJ1-6,CASSSGQGINSPLHF,TGCGCCAGCAGCTCAGGACAGGGGATTAATTCACCCCTCCACTTT
TRBV4-1,TRBD2,few,TRBJ2-2,CASSQVAGTTGELFF,TGCGCCAGCAGCCAAGTAGCGGGGACCACCGGGGAGCTGTTTTTT
TRBV19,-,-,TRBJ2-1,CASRPGSSYNEQFF,TGTGCCAGTAGACCGGGGAGCTCCTACAATGAGCAGTTCTTC
TRBV7-2,-,-,TRBJ1-1,CASSHPGRGTEAFF,TGTGCCAGCAGCCATCCAGGGCGTGGCACTGAAGCTTTCTTT
TRBV15,-,-,TRBJ2-7,CATSRDRGAFYEQYF,TGTGCCACCAGCAGAGATCGCGGTGCTTTTTACGAGCAGTACTTC
TRBV29-1,TRBD1,-,TRBJ2-7,CSVEPQGVHEQYF,TGCAGCGTTGAGCCCCAGGGGGTACATGAGCAGTACTTC
TRBV20-1,-,-,TRBJ1-1,CSAQLLTEAFF,TGCAGTGCTCAGCTCCTCACTGAAGCTTTCTTT
TRBV7-2,TRBD2,-,TRBJ2-5,CASSPRTSGGSSTQYF,TGTGCCAGCAGCCCCCGTACTAGCGGGGGGTCGTCGACCCAGTACTTC
TRBV7-9,-,-,TRBJ2-5,CASSKAGLQETQYF,TGTGCCAGCAGCAAGGCGGGACTTCAAGAGACCCAGTACTTC
TRBV29-1,TRBD1,few,TRBJ1-5,CSVGDRGNQPQHF,TGCAGCGTTGGGGACAGGGGCAATCAGCCCCAGCATTTT
TRBV2,TRBD2,-,TRBJ2-1,CASSERSGGRGRDNEQFF,TGTGCCAGCAGTGAAAGGAGCGGGGGACGCGGTAGAGACAATGAGCAGTTCTTC
TRBV29-1,TRBD1,few,TRBJ1-4,CSVSGQGHEKLFF,TGCAGCGTGTCGGGACAGGGGCATGAAAAACTGTTTTTT
TRBV7-2,-,few,TRBJ2-4,CASSLQSKNIQYF,TGTGCCAGCAGCTTACAATCCAAAAACATTCAGTACTTC
TRBV15,-,-,TRBJ2-5,CATSRGTTQETQYF,TGTGCCACCAGCAGAGGGACAACCCAAGAGACCCAGTACTTC
TRBV10-3,TRBD1,-,TRBJ2-7,CASKTGDVPDEQYF,TGTGCCAGCAAGACAGGGGACGTCCCTGACGAGCAGTACTTC
TRBV5-1,-,-,TRBJ2-5,CASSFTGGIETQYF,TGCGCCAGCAGCTTTACCGGGGGAATCGAGACCCAGTACTTC
TRBV2,-,-,TRBJ1-2,CASSPQGNYGYTF,TGTGCCAGCAGTCCACAGGGAAATTATGGCTACACCTTC
TRBV23-1,-,-,TRBJ1-6,CASSLDSSYNSPLHF,TGCGCCAGCAGTCTGGACAGCTCCTATAATTCACCCCTCCACTTT
TRBV9,-,-,TRBJ2-3,CASSVASGMSDTQYF,TGTGCCAGCAGCGTAGCCTCAGGGATGTCAGATACGCAGTATTTT
TRBV6-6,-,-,TRBJ1-1,CASSYPRGGAGEAFF,TGTGCCAGCAGTTACCCTCGGGGAGGGGCAGGAGAAGCTTTCTTT
TRBV5-1,TRBD1,-,TRBJ1-2,CASSTRQGGGYGYTF,TGCGCCAGCAGCACCCGACAGGGCGGTGGCTATGGCTACACCTTC
TRBV7-3,-,-,TRBJ1-6,CASSSVPGGSPLHF,TGTGCCAGCAGCTCCGTGCCGGGAGGTTCACCCCTCCACTTT
TRBV19,-,-,TRBJ2-2,CASRDVANTGELFF,TGTGCCAGTAGGGACGTCGCGAACACCGGGGAGCTGTTTTTT
TRBV6-1,TRBD1,-,TRBJ1-2,CASRADRGPYGYTF,TGTGCCAGCAGAGCGGACAGGGGTCCCTATGGCTACACCTTC
TRBV7-3,TRBD2,-,TRBJ2-1,CASSYLGLAAGDEQFF,TGTGCCAGCAGCTACCTAGGACTAGCGGCTGGCGATGAGCAGTTCTTC
TRBV30,TRBD1,-,TRBJ1-5,CAWSTGQGDNQPQHF,TGTGCCTGGAGTACGGGACAGGGAGATAATCAGCCCCAGCATTTT
TRBV7-7,-,-,TRBJ1-1,CASSRDLNTEAFF,TGTGCCAGCAGCCGGGACTTGAACACTGAAGCTTTCTTT
TRBV9,TRBD1,few,TRBJ2-7,CASSAMPGQGRGYEQYF,TGTGCCAGCAGCGCGATGCCTGGACAGGGAAGGGGCTACGAGCAGTACTTC
TRBV4-3,-,few,TRBJ1-5,CASSPSRSNQPQHF,TGCGCCAGCAGCCCCAGTAGGAGCAATCAGCCCCAGCATTTT
TRBV7-9,-,-,TRBJ2-3,CASSLAERSTDTQYF,TGTGCCAGCAGCTTAGCGGAGAGGAGCACAGATACGCAGTATTTT
TRBV7-7,-,-,TRBJ2-2,CASSFSGRGGELFF,TGTGCCAGCAGCTTCTCGGGAAGAGGCGGGGAGCTGTTTTTT
TRBV5-1,-,-,TRBJ2-2,CASSFGRVGGERFF,TGCGCCAGCAGCTTCGGACGAGTTGGCGGGGAGCGGTTTTTT
TRBV4-1,TRBD2,-,TRBJ2-5,CASSQEPPSGGALTTQYF,TGCGCCAGCAGCCAAGAGCCCCCTAGCGGGGGGGCTTTGACGACCCAGTACTTC